Listed below are T cell receptor beta chains from one sample, sequenced in a study of blood T cell repertoires in COVID-19. Here immunoSEQ multiplex PCR was the method, and the copy in TCRdb shows in-frame clones only, minus some. The sample lists roughly 120,000 clones, around nine tenths occurring once. Sequencing was carried out using peripheral blood. These TCRs come from a human donor in a cohort sampled during active COVID-19. Each CDR3 is given with its conserved first and last residue. A D gene is named only where the DNA matches it firmly. Clone size, where shown, is once, few, many, or a class for clones that have expanded.

length	size	V	J	D	DNA	CDR3
12	.	TRBV7-2	TRBJ2-7	TRBD1	TGTGCCAGCAGGTTAGACAGGGGCGAGCAGTACTTC	CASRLDRGEQYF
14	.	TRBV6-5	TRBJ2-3	.	TGTGCCAGCAGTTACGGGGCTAGCACAGATACGCAGTATTTT	CASSYGASTDTQYF
15	.	TRBV13	TRBJ1-3	TRBD1	TGTGCCAGCAGCTTAGGCCAGGGGGCTGGAAACACCATATATTTT	CASSLGQGAGNTIYF
14	.	TRBV7-8	TRBJ1-4	.	TGTGCCAGCAGCTCCGGAGGGGCCGGGGGAAAACTGTTTTTT	CASSSGGAGGKLFF
13	.	TRBV7-9	TRBJ2-3	.	TGTGCCACAAAAATGGACTTCGAGGATACGCAGTATTTT	CATKMDFEDTQYF
12	.	TRBV6-2/TRBV6-3	TRBJ1-2	.	TGTGCCAGCAACCCGGGAGGCTATGGCTACACCTTC	CASNPGGYGYTF
15	few	TRBV6-6	TRBJ1-5	TRBD1	TGTGCCAGCACCAGCGACAGGGCGGGCAATCAGCCCCAGCATTTT	CASTSDRAGNQPQHF
13	.	TRBV7-9	TRBJ2-4	.	TGTGCCAGCAGCCGGACTGGAGGAAACATTCAGTACTTC	CASSRTGGNIQYF
14	.	TRBV6-5	TRBJ1-3	TRBD1	TGTGCCAGCAGTTTGAGGGGGCCGGGAAACACCATATATTTT	CASSLRGPGNTIYF
14	.	TRBV7-8	TRBJ1-6	.	TGTGCCAGCAGCCCAGGGACCGGGAGTTCACCCCTCCACTTT	CASSPGTGSSPLHF
13	.	TRBV6-6	TRBJ2-3	.	TGTGCCAGCAGTTGGGGCTCATCAGATACGCAGTATTTT	CASSWGSSDTQYF
15	once	TRBV28	TRBJ2-5	TRBD2	TGTGCCAGCAGTTCTGGACTAGCGGGACACGGGACCCAGTACTTC	CASSSGLAGHGTQYF
14	.	TRBV6-5	TRBJ2-1	.	TGTGCCAGCACTCCGGGACACGGATACAATGAGCAGTTCTTC	CASTPGHGYNEQFF
16	.	TRBV9	TRBJ2-7	TRBD1	TGTGCCAGCAGCGCGTCTTCAGGGGGCGCCAGTCACGAGCAGTACTTC	CASSASSGGASHEQYF
14	.	TRBV19	TRBJ1-2	TRBD1	TGTGCCAGTAGTGCCGCTGACAGGGACTATGGCTACACCTTC	CASSAADRDYGYTF
13	.	TRBV6-5	TRBJ1-2	.	TGTGCCAGCACGCAGGGGTCACACTATGGCTACACCTTC	CASTQGSHYGYTF
13	.	TRBV5-1	TRBJ2-5	.	TGCGCCAGCACCGGGGGGCTGGGAGAGACCCAGTACTTC	CASTGGLGETQYF
13	.	TRBV5-1	TRBJ1-5	.	TGCGCCAGCAGCTTATCAGGGGTTCCGCCCCAGCATTTT	CASSLSGVPPQHF
14	.	TRBV27	TRBJ2-1	TRBD2	TGTGCCAGCAGTAGGGGGACTAGCTACAATGAGCAGTTCTTC	CASSRGTSYNEQFF
20	.	TRBV3-1/TRBV3-2	TRBJ2-6	TRBD1	TGTGCCAGCAGCCAAGTGGTGGGGACAGGTACGCTCTCTGGGGCCAACGTCCTGACTTTC	CASSQVVGTGTLSGANVLTF
13	.	TRBV4-3	TRBJ1-2	.	TGCGCCAGCAGCCAAGAGGAGGGCAATGGCTACACCTTC	CASSQEEGNGYTF
13	.	TRBV18	TRBJ2-2	.	TGTGCCAGCTCACCACCAGGGGCCGGGGAGCTGTTTTTT	CASSPPGAGELFF
14	once	TRBV7-3	TRBJ2-1	.	TGTGCCAGCAGCCACAACCCAGCTAGAGGTCAGCAGTTCTTC	CASSHNPARGQQFF